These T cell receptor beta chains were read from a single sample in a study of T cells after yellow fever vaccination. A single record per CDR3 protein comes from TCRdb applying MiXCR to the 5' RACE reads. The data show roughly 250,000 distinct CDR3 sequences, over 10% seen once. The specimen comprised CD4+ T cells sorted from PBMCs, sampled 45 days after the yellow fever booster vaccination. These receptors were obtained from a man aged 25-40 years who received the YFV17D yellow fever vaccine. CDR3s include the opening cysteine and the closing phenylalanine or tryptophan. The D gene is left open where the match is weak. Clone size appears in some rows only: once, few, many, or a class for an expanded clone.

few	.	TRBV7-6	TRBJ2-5	CASSPIPQETQYF	TGTGCCAGCAGCCCCATACCTCAAGAGACCCAGTACTTC
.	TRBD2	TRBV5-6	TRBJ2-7	CASSPSGGLTYEQYF	TGTGCCAGCAGTCCCTCCGGGGGGTTAACCTACGAGCAGTACTTC
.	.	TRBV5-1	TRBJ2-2	CASSLERLTLAGELFF	TGCGCCAGCAGCTTGGAACGACTGACACTGGCCGGGGAGCTGTTTTTT
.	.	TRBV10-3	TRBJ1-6	CAISEFRPPDGSPLHF	TGTGCCATCAGTGAGTTCCGGCCCCCGGACGGTTCACCCCTCCACTTT
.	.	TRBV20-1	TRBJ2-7	CSARGVRDEQYF	TGCAGTGCTAGGGGGGTGCGGGACGAGCAGTACTTC
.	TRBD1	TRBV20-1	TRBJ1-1	CSASLRGGLTEAFF	TGCAGTGCTAGTCTCCGAGGGGGCCTGACTGAAGCTTTCTTT
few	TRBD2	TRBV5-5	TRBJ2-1	CASRPQGLAGDNEQFF	TGTGCCAGCAGACCCCAGGGACTAGCGGGGGACAATGAGCAGTTCTTC
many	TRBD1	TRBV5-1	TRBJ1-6	CASSLDRGGNSPLHF	TGCGCCAGCAGCTTGGACAGGGGTGGAAATTCACCCCTCCACTTT
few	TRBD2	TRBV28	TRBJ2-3	CASSDLAESTDTQYF	TGTGCCAGCAGTGATCTAGCGGAAAGCACAGATACGCAGTATTTT
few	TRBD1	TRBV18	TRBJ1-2	CASSARTGEDGYTF	TGTGCCAGCTCAGCTAGGACAGGGGAGGATGGCTACACCTTC
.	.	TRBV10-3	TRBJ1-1	CAISELQGNTEAFF	TGTGCCATCAGTGAATTGCAGGGGAACACTGAAGCTTTCTTT
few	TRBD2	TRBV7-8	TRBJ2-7	CASSPWLAGGAYEQYF	TGTGCCAGCAGCCCTTGGTTGGCGGGAGGTGCCTACGAGCAGTACTTC
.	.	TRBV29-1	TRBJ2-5	CSATRGASETQYF	TGCAGCGCTACCCGGGGGGCTTCGGAGACCCAGTACTTC
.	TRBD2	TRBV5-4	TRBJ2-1	CASSLDGGRWDEQFF	TGTGCCAGCAGCTTGGATGGCGGGAGGTGGGATGAGCAGTTCTTC
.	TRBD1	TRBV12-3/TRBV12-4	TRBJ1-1	CARSWGSGGTEAFF	TGTGCCAGAAGTTGGGGGTCAGGGGGCACTGAAGCTTTCTTT
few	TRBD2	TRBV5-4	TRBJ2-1	CASSSRLGLAVLRPFYNEQFF	TGTGCCAGCAGCTCCCGCCTGGGACTAGCGGTTCTTAGGCCTTTCTACAATGAGCAGTTCTTC
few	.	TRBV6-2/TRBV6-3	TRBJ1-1	CASSYRWGRKNTEAFF	TGTGCCAGCAGTTATCGTTGGGGGAGGAAGAACACTGAAGCTTTCTTT
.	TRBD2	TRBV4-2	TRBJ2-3	CASSRLAGTSDTQYF	TGTGCCAGCAGCCGACTAGCGGGAACGTCAGATACGCAGTATTTT
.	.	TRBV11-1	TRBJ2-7	CASSLARLGAGSKTYEQYF	TGTGCCAGCAGCTTAGCTCGATTAGGTGCGGGATCTAAGACCTACGAGCAGTACTTC
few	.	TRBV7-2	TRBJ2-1	CASSAKGVPPVNEQFF	TGTGCCAGCAGCGCCAAGGGAGTCCCCCCGGTCAATGAGCAGTTCTTC
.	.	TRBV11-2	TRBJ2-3	CASSLDLAGVGDTQYF	TGTGCCAGCAGCTTAGATCTTGCAGGGGTGGGGGATACGCAGTATTTT
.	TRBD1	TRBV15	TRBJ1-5	CATSVDRDQPQHF	TGTGCCACCAGCGTCGACAGGGATCAGCCCCAGCATTTT
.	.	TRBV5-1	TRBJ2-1	CASSPDPPGEQFF	TGCGCCAGCAGCCCCGATCCCCCGGGTGAGCAGTTCTTC
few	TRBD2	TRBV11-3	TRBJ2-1	CASSLVGGPEQFF	TGTGCCAGCAGCTTAGTGGGAGGGCCCGAGCAGTTCTTC
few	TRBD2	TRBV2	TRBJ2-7	CAGKGTRSFYEQYF	TGTGCCGGAAAAGGGACTAGGTCTTTCTACGAGCAGTACTTC
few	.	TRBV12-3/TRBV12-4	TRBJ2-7	CASSRSPYEQYF	TGTGCCAGCAGCCGGAGCCCCTACGAGCAGTACTTC
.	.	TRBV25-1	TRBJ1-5	CASSSRLSNQPQHF	TGTGCCAGCAGTTCCCGGCTAAGCAATCAGCCCCAGCATTTT
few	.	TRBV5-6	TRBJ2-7	CASSLANEQYF	TGTGCCAGCAGCTTGGCCAACGAGCAGTACTTC
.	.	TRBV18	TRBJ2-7	CASSTRQSSYEQYF	TGTGCCAGCTCAACCCGACAGAGCTCCTACGAGCAGTACTTC
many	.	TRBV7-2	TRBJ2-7	CASSLLGYEQYF	TGTGCCAGCAGCTTATTAGGATACGAGCAGTACTTC
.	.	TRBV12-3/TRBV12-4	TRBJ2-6	CASSPRGTGANVLTF	TGTGCCAGCAGCCCCCGGGGGACTGGGGCCAACGTCCTGACTTTC
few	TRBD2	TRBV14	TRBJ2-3	CASSRRGTSGTGTQYF	TGTGCCAGCAGCCGCAGGGGTACTAGCGGGACGGGTACGCAGTATTTT
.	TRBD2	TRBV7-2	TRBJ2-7	CASSRGTSGVSYEQYF	TGTGCCAGCAGCCGAGGGACTAGCGGGGTCTCCTACGAGCAGTACTTC
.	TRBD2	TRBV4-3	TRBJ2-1	CASRLSGRARNEQFF	TGCGCCAGCAGACTTAGCGGGAGGGCCAGGAATGAGCAGTTCTTC
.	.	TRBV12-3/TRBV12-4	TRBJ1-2	CASSFTRPGYGYTF	TGTGCCAGCAGTTTTACCAGGCCGGGCTATGGCTACACCTTC
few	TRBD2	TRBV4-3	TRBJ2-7	CASSPTVLVAGGSEQYF	TGCGCCAGCAGCCCCACCGTGTTGGTAGCGGGAGGGTCCGAGCAGTACTTC
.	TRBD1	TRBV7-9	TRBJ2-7	CASSTRQGKSEQYF	TGTGCCAGCAGCACACGACAGGGTAAATCCGAGCAGTACTTC
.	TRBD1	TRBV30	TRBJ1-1	CAWAGDRGAEAFF	TGTGCCTGGGCCGGGGACAGGGGGGCTGAAGCTTTCTTT
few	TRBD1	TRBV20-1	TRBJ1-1	CSALHGQGGLEAFF	TGCAGTGCTTTACACGGACAGGGGGGATTGGAAGCTTTCTTT
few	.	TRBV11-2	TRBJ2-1	CASSLDRPGRDEQFF	TGTGCCAGCAGCTTAGATCGGCCGGGAAGGGATGAGCAGTTCTTC
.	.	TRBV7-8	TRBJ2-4	CASSPGLSSAKNIQYF	TGTGCCAGCAGCCCCGGACTGTCGTCAGCCAAAAACATTCAGTACTTC
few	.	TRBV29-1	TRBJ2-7	CSVDFAPGPYEQYF	TGCAGCGTTGACTTTGCCCCGGGTCCCTACGAGCAGTACTTC
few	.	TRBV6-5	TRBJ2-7	CASRKGGYEQYF	TGTGCCAGCAGGAAAGGGGGCTACGAGCAGTACTTC
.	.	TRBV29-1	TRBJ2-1	CSVGLSYNEQFF	TGCAGCGTTGGACTCTCCTACAATGAGCAGTTCTTC
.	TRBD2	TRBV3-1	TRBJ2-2	CVSSPSRTSGTGELFF	TGTGTCAGCAGCCCATCACGGACTAGCGGGACCGGGGAGCTGTTTTTT
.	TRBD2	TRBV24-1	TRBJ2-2	CATSGGGRGTGELFF	TGTGCCACCAGTGGTGGCGGGAGAGGCACCGGGGAGCTGTTTTTT
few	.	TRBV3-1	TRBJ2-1	CASSQRDGKNEQFF	TGTGCCAGCAGCCAACGGGACGGCAAAAATGAGCAGTTCTTC